Listed below are T cell receptor beta chains from one sample, sequenced in a study of graft-versus-host responses after intestinal transplantation. Clones were read by immunoSEQ multiplex PCR, and TCRdb kept only the in-frame ones, dropping some. The data show around 92,000 clones, about 82% seen once. The sample consisted of PBMCs, taken 255 days after intestinal transplant. The source is a human patient who received an intestinal transplant, so some T cells may come from the graft donor. Both conserved end residues are part of each CDR3. D genes are given only for firm matches. Size values are once, few and many counts, or a class for expanded clones, and some rows have none.

D: .; J: TRBJ2-1; length: 17; size: .; V: TRBV7-2; DNA: TGTGCCAGCAGACGATCCCTTTGGGGGGGCCGCTACAATGAGCAGTTCTTC; CDR3: CASRRSLWGGRYNEQFF
D: TRBD2; J: TRBJ2-3; length: 14; size: .; V: TRBV2; DNA: TGTGCCAGCAGTGAAGGGACTAGCGGGGATACGCAGTATTTT; CDR3: CASSEGTSGDTQYF
D: .; J: TRBJ1-3; length: 17; size: .; V: TRBV2; DNA: TGTGCCAGCAGTGAAAAAGGCCCGGGGGGGAGAGGAAACACCATATATTTT; CDR3: CASSEKGPGGRGNTIYF
D: TRBD1; J: TRBJ1-1; length: 20; size: .; V: TRBV5-1; DNA: TGCGCCAGGACTTGGCCCGCGGCCAGGGGGACGATATGCCCGAACACTGAAGCTTTCTTT; CDR3: CARTWPAARGTICPNTEAFF
D: .; J: TRBJ2-1; length: 16; size: .; V: TRBV19; DNA: TGTGCCAGTAGTAATTTTCGGGGGAGCTCCTACAATGAGCAGTTCTTC; CDR3: CASSNFRGSSYNEQFF
D: TRBD2; J: TRBJ2-7; length: 12; size: .; V: TRBV2; DNA: TGTGCCAGCAGGGGGGGGACCTACGAGCAGTACTTC; CDR3: CASRGGTYEQYF
D: .; J: TRBJ2-2; length: 17; size: .; V: TRBV4-1; DNA: TGCGCCAGCAGCCAAGATGTCAGGACGGTGAACACCGGGGAGCTGTTTTTT; CDR3: CASSQDVRTVNTGELFF
D: .; J: TRBJ2-6; length: 18; size: .; V: TRBV28; DNA: TGTGCCAGCAGCTCCTCGGGAGCACTCGGTACTGGGGCCAACGTCCTGACTTTC; CDR3: CASSSSGALGTGANVLTF
D: .; J: TRBJ1-2; length: 13; size: .; V: TRBV10-3; DNA: TGTGCCATCAGTGAGTCCAGGGACTATGGCTACACCTTC; CDR3: CAISESRDYGYTF
D: TRBD1; J: TRBJ2-1; length: 16; size: .; V: TRBV5-1; DNA: TGCGCCAGCAGCTTGGTGGGACAGGGCTCCTACAATGAGCAGTTCTTC; CDR3: CASSLVGQGSYNEQFF
D: .; J: TRBJ1-1; length: 15; size: .; V: TRBV7-6; DNA: TGTGCCAGCAGCTCGGCGTTCGGGGTGAGCACTGAAGCTTTCTTT; CDR3: CASSSAFGVSTEAFF
D: .; J: TRBJ2-1; length: 12; size: .; V: TRBV10-2; DNA: TGCGCCAGCAGTGAGGGAGGGGCAGGGGAGTTCTTC; CDR3: CASSEGGAGEFF
D: TRBD1; J: TRBJ2-7; length: 13; size: .; V: TRBV28; DNA: TGTGCCAGCGACGGACAGGCGTCCTACGAGCAGTACTTC; CDR3: CASDGQASYEQYF
D: .; J: TRBJ2-3; length: 15; size: .; V: TRBV15; DNA: TGTGCCACCAGCAGAGGCACAGGGTCCACAGATACGCAGTATTTT; CDR3: CATSRGTGSTDTQYF
D: .; J: TRBJ1-2; length: 16; size: few; V: TRBV6-5; DNA: TGTGCCAGCAGTTACTCGAGGCCAGTTTCTAGCTATGGCTACACCTTC; CDR3: CASSYSRPVSSYGYTF
D: .; J: TRBJ1-2; length: 15; size: .; V: TRBV7-8; DNA: TGTGCCAGCAGCTTAGGAGACACCCTTGGGGATGGCTACACCTTC; CDR3: CASSLGDTLGDGYTF
D: TRBD1; J: TRBJ2-7; length: 12; size: few; V: TRBV5-1; DNA: TGCGCCAGCAGCTTGACAGGGGGCGAGCAGTACTTC; CDR3: CASSLTGGEQYF
D: .; J: TRBJ1-1; length: 13; size: .; V: TRBV6-6; DNA: TGTGCCAGCAGTTACCGGGGTAACACTGAAGCTTTCTTT; CDR3: CASSYRGNTEAFF
D: .; J: TRBJ1-2; length: 14; size: once; V: TRBV27; DNA: TGTGCCAGCAGTTTATTGTCCAGGGGAGGTGGCTACACCTTC; CDR3: CASSLLSRGGGYTF
D: .; J: TRBJ2-5; length: 12; size: .; V: TRBV7-8; DNA: TGTGCCAGCAGCTTAGTTTCAGAGACCCAGTACTTC; CDR3: CASSLVSETQYF
D: TRBD1; J: TRBJ1-5; length: 14; size: .; V: TRBV19; DNA: TGTGCCAGTAGCCCTTACAGGGGTGATCAGCCCCAGCATTTT; CDR3: CASSPYRGDQPQHF
D: TRBD1; J: TRBJ2-1; length: 12; size: .; V: TRBV10-2; DNA: TGCGCCAGCACACTAGACAGGGATGAGCAGTTCTTC; CDR3: CASTLDRDEQFF
D: .; J: TRBJ2-5; length: 17; size: .; V: TRBV25-1; DNA: TGTGCCAGCAGTGAGGCCCAGGGGATCGACAGAGGAGAGACCCAGTACTTC; CDR3: CASSEAQGIDRGETQYF
D: .; J: TRBJ1-2; length: 13; size: .; V: TRBV19; DNA: TGTGCCAGTAGTATACGGCAGGGGAATGGCTACACCTTC; CDR3: CASSIRQGNGYTF
D: .; J: TRBJ2-7; length: 14; size: few; V: TRBV28; DNA: TGTGCCAGCAGCCCGGACGGTGTGGGTGACGAGCAGTACTTC; CDR3: CASSPDGVGDEQYF
D: .; J: TRBJ2-4; length: 14; size: many; V: TRBV6-5; DNA: TGTGCCAGCAGTTTCTCGGCAGCCAAAAACATTCAGTACTTC; CDR3: CASSFSAAKNIQYF
D: .; J: TRBJ2-1; length: 13; size: .; V: TRBV7-3; DNA: TGTGCCAGCAGCCTCGGAATCTACAATGAGCAGTTCTTC; CDR3: CASSLGIYNEQFF
D: .; J: TRBJ1-4; length: 14; size: .; V: TRBV28; DNA: TGTGCCAGCAGTCCTCTTCTTGGGAATGAAAAACTGTTTTTT; CDR3: CASSPLLGNEKLFF
D: .; J: TRBJ2-7; length: 12; size: .; V: TRBV18; DNA: TGTGCCAGCTCTCAGGCGTCCTACGAGCAGTACTTC; CDR3: CASSQASYEQYF
D: TRBD1; J: TRBJ1-6; length: 16; size: .; V: TRBV6-5; DNA: TGTGCCAGCAGTTACTTGGACAGGGGTTATGGTTCACCCCTCCACTTT; CDR3: CASSYLDRGYGSPLHF
D: .; J: TRBJ1-1; length: 15; size: .; V: TRBV18; DNA: TGTGCCAGCTCACCATCACAGATCATGAACACTGAAGCTTTCTTT; CDR3: CASSPSQIMNTEAFF
D: TRBD1; J: TRBJ2-1; length: 16; size: .; V: TRBV5-1; DNA: TGCGCCAGCAGCTTGGGTCACGGAAAGGGGGCTAATGAGCAGTTCTTC; CDR3: CASSLGHGKGANEQFF
D: TRBD2; J: TRBJ2-1; length: 17; size: once; V: TRBV4-1; DNA: TGCGCCAGCAGCCACCTTTACCGGGACTACTCCTACAATGAGCAGTTCTTC; CDR3: CASSHLYRDYSYNEQFF
D: .; J: TRBJ1-6; length: 17; size: .; V: TRBV9; DNA: TGTGCCAGCGGGAGGGGGGGCCCCAGCTCCTATAATTCACCCCTCCACTTT; CDR3: CASGRGGPSSYNSPLHF
D: .; J: TRBJ2-1; length: 15; size: once; V: TRBV12-5; DNA: TGTGCTAGTGGTTGGGGGACCGGACGCTACAATGAGCAGTTCTTC; CDR3: CASGWGTGRYNEQFF
D: .; J: TRBJ2-2; length: 16; size: .; V: TRBV6-1; DNA: TGTGCCAGCAGTGAGAACCCCTTAAGATACACCGGGGAGCTGTTTTTT; CDR3: CASSENPLRYTGELFF
D: .; J: TRBJ2-7; length: 15; size: few; V: TRBV18; DNA: TGTGCCAGCTCACCCGAGGGGGGGGCGCCGTTCGAGCAGTACTTC; CDR3: CASSPEGGAPFEQYF
D: .; J: TRBJ1-5; length: 15; size: .; V: TRBV5-5; DNA: TGTGCCAGCAGCTTTTATAGCGGTTGGAATCAGCCCCAGCATTTT; CDR3: CASSFYSGWNQPQHF
D: .; J: TRBJ2-1; length: 18; size: .; V: TRBV5-6; DNA: TGTGCCAGCAGCATGGGACCCCCGGCCAAAAGCTCCTACAATGAGCAGTTCTTC; CDR3: CASSMGPPAKSSYNEQFF
D: .; J: TRBJ1-2; length: 16; size: .; V: TRBV28; DNA: TGTGCCAGCAGTTTGGACACTGAAAGACGTCTCTATGGCTACACCTTC; CDR3: CASSLDTERRLYGYTF
D: .; J: TRBJ2-5; length: 15; size: .; V: TRBV5-1; DNA: TGCGCCAGCAGCCGCTATTCAGCCCGCCAAGAGACCCAGTACTTC; CDR3: CASSRYSARQETQYF
D: .; J: TRBJ1-1; length: 16; size: .; V: TRBV6-5; DNA: TGTGCCAGCAGTTACGGGTTTGACAGGAGGAACACTGAAGCTTTCTTT; CDR3: CASSYGFDRRNTEAFF
D: .; J: TRBJ2-7; length: 14; size: .; V: TRBV27; DNA: TGTGCCAGCAGTTTAGGGGAAGGGCCGCGGGAGCAGTACTTC; CDR3: CASSLGEGPREQYF
D: .; J: TRBJ2-3; length: 13; size: .; V: TRBV19; DNA: TGTGCCAGTAGTACCGAAAGTCCCACGTCGCAGTATTTT; CDR3: CASSTESPTSQYF
D: .; J: TRBJ1-1; length: 13; size: .; V: TRBV18; DNA: TGTGCCAGCTCACCACAGGGGATCACTGAAGCTTTCTTT; CDR3: CASSPQGITEAFF
D: TRBD1; J: TRBJ1-1; length: 15; size: .; V: TRBV19; DNA: TGTGCCAGTAGTACCGCCGGGACAGCGAACACTGAAGCTTTCTTT; CDR3: CASSTAGTANTEAFF
D: TRBD2; J: TRBJ2-7; length: 18; size: .; V: TRBV6-1; DNA: TGTGCCAGCAGTGAATCCCTGGCTCTAGCGGGAGTGTGGGAGGAGCAGTACTTC; CDR3: CASSESLALAGVWEEQYF
D: .; J: TRBJ2-5; length: 12; size: few; V: TRBV28; DNA: TGTGCCAGCAGTTTATTAAGGGAGACCCAGTACTTC; CDR3: CASSLLRETQYF
D: TRBD2; J: TRBJ2-5; length: 17; size: .; V: TRBV14; DNA: TGTGCCAGCAGCTTACACTCTAGCGGGGGGGCGAGAGAGACCCAGTACTTC; CDR3: CASSLHSSGGARETQYF
D: .; J: TRBJ1-4; length: 16; size: .; V: TRBV27; DNA: TGTGCCAGCAGTCCTAAATCCCCCGCACTTGATGAAAAACTGTTTTTT; CDR3: CASSPKSPALDEKLFF
D: .; J: TRBJ2-2; length: 17; size: .; V: TRBV4-1; DNA: TGCGCCAGCAGCCAAGATTGGCGAGCGGCGAACACCGGGGAGCTGTTTTTT; CDR3: CASSQDWRAANTGELFF